What follows are 10 T cell receptor beta chains derived from one specimen sequenced in a study of tumor and adjacent non-tumor tissue in lung cancer (dated by TCRdb to about 2018). RNA was isolated from bulk unsorted tissue, and RNA quality was assessed with a NanoDrop ND-1000 and an Agilent 2100. Libraries were prepared through multiplex PCR. The sequencer listed for this sample is Illumina HiSeq 2500. TCRbeta libraries were built by three rounds of nested PCR using primers (Table S4), following protocols modified from ARM-PCR. The public reads were reanalyzed by TCRdb: fastp trimming at Q25, MiXCR alignment, in-frame beta chains only. Every CDR3 protein is listed once, alongside the most common genes and DNA of its rows. For this sample the table gives about 93,000 distinct CDR3 sequences, of which approximately 65% were detected only once. Of the sample, approximately 20% is held by the ten largest clones.

The source material was lung tumor tissue. The source of these receptors is a man aged 55 to 69 with non-small cell lung cancer.

Comments on this clonotype: At one of its ends the junction is not consistent with the germline gene, which may arise from a read error. The chain has TRBV4-2 and TRBJ2-7; D gene uncertain. The CDR3 consists of 12 residues. The germline V gene has CDR1 LGHNA and CDR2 YNFKEQ. The CDR3 loop reads CANSQDDHEQYF. The DNA of the CDR3 is TGTGCCAACAGCCAAGACGACCACGAGCAGTACTTC.

As to this clonotype: The CDR3 ends on some other residue instead of the conserved phenylalanine or tryptophan, so this is likely a read error. The genes are TRBV7-3 and TRBJ2-1, with 9 nucleotides matching TRBD1. J lost 7 bases, V lost 5 bases, and 12 bases had no gene match. CDR3 size: 16 residues. Germline V gene lookup returns CDR1 SGHTA and CDR2 FQGTGA. CDR3 in DNA: TGTGCCAGCAGCAAAAATCCGGGACAGGGAAGTAATGAGCAGTTCTTG. Its translation: CASSKNPGQGSNEQFL.

This clonotype was detected many times. CDR3 DNA sequence: TGTGCCAGCATCGAACTGGGGCCCGGAGGTGGTGGGGAGCTGTTTTTT. It is translated as CASIELGPGGGGELFF. The chain joins TRBV6-6 to TRBJ2-2; D may correspond to TRBD1 or TRBD2 (5 bases each). The germline CDR1 and CDR2 sequences are MNHNY and SVGAGI (reference sequence). Trimming pared 7 bases from V and 8 bases from J, leaving 23 bases between. The CDR3 totals 16 residues.

This clonotype was seen more than once but under ten times. J is TRBJ2-4 and V is TRBV25-1; D not certain. The germline V and J ends were trimmed by 0 bases and 2 bases, with 8 bases remaining between them. From germline, CDR1 is MGHDK and CDR2 SYGVNS. This CDR3 is built from 15 residues. In DNA form, the CDR3 reads TGTGCCAGCAGTGAATATAAGGGTACCAAAAACATTCAGTACTTC. Translated: CASSEYKGTKNIQYF.

With respect to this clonotype: With a much larger clone just one base away, this may be a read error. V usage is TRBV5-1 and J usage is TRBJ2-6, with D tentatively TRBD1 (5 bases). The V gene's germline CDR1 is SGHRS and CDR2 YFSETQ. The CDR3 totals 14 residues. The CDR3 bases are TGCGCCAGCAGCCCTGGCGGTGGGGCCGACGTCCTGACTTTC. Translating it yields CASSPGGGADVLTF.

The chain couples TRBV4-2 to TRBJ2-1; D may be TRBD2 (6 bases). V was trimmed by 1 base and J by 7 bases, leaving 17 bases between them. In germline, CDR1 is LGHNA, CDR2 YNFKEQ. This CDR3 comprises 16 residues. CDR3 region: CASSQASGRPSNEQFF. Written as DNA, the CDR3 is TGTGCCAGCAGCCAAGCTAGTGGGAGGCCTTCTAATGAGCAGTTCTTC.

To note about this clonotype: At one of its ends the junction is not consistent with the germline gene, which may arise from a read error. This chain joins TRBV12-3 or TRBV12-4 and TRBJ2-3; the match to TRBD2 covers 9 bases. CDR3 length: 16 amino acids. The CDR3 here is CASTRGVAGVSDTQYF. CDR3 in DNA: TGTGCCAGCACTCGCGGAGTAGCGGGAGTCTCAGATACTCAGTATTTT.

For this clonotype: The junction departs from germline at one end; a sequencing error may be responsible. The chain links TRBV29-1 to TRBJ1-5; tentative D call: TRBD1 (6 bases). Germline V gene lookup returns CDR1 SQVTM and CDR2 ANQGSEA. The CDR3 loop spans 13 amino acids. This CDR3 reads CSVVTGWDQTQHF. As DNA, the CDR3 is TGCAGCGTTGTTACAGGGTGGGATCAGACCCAACATTTT.

As regards this clonotype: Its ends do not fully match the called genes, so a read error is possible. The rearrangement links TRBV12-3 or TRBV12-4 to TRBJ2-1; 7 nucleotides align to TRBD2. CDR3 length: 14 amino acids. The DNA of the CDR3 is TGTGCCGGCAGTCAGCGGGGTGGAGGAGGTGAGCAGTTCTTC. This encodes CAGSQRGGGGEQFF.

This clonotype occurred a few times. The conserved final phenylalanine or tryptophan is absent from the CDR3, which likely points to a read error. The chain is built from TRBV11-1 and TRBJ2-3; TRBD2 aligns across 13 bases. CDR3 length: 15 residues. With 8 bases clipped from V and 4 bases from J, the junction kept 6 bases outside the gene matches. Germline values: CDR1 SGHAT, CDR2 FQDESV (reference sequence). Here the CDR3 DNA reads TGTGCCAGCGGTCGGACTAGCGGGAGCTCAGATACGCAGTATTAT. Translated, it gives CASGRTSGSSDTQYY.